The sequence of this T cell receptor (beta chain) was determined in a study of T cell responses to AZD1222 COVID-19 vaccine. Produced via immunoSEQ multiplex PCR; TCRdb's table is partial and in-frame only. Of fewer than 180,000 clones in the sample, more than 90% were seen once. Germline CDR1 reads WSHSY; CDR2 reads SAAADI. V was clipped by 8 bases and J by 2 bases; unmatched bases: 11. The CDR3 extends over 18 amino acids. General study points: Sampling captured repertoires only after the peak T cell response.

As concerns this clone: Its specificity is not known.

The sample in question was peripheral blood, obtained 28 days after the second AZD1222 dose. The chain links TRBV10-2 to TRBJ2-6; 11 bases map to TRBD1. This TCR derives from an adult who received the AZD1222 COVID-19 vaccine. This CDR3 reads CASCGGTGGTPGANVLTF. The CDR3 DNA is TGCGCCAGCTGTGGGGGGACAGGGGGGACCCCTGGGGCCAACGTCCTGACTTTC.